This T cell receptor beta chain was observed in a study of OX40 agonist ivuxolimab in advanced cancers. The CDR3 has 15 residues. Deletions cut 0 bases from V and 3 bases from J, with 11 bases between. Germline CDR1 is KGHSH and CDR2 is LQKENI. Only in-frame clones appear in the TCRdb table, and some are missing; sequencing was by immunoSEQ multiplex PCR. The sample includes about 50,000 clones, more than 75% of them seen just once. This chain uses TRBV18 with TRBJ1-1, with D possibly TRBD1 on 5 matching bases. The TCR originated in an adult with an advanced solid tumor such as melanoma, head and neck, liver or kidney cancer. The source material was CD4+ or CD8+ T cells sorted from blood, sampled in a trial of the OX40 agonist ivuxolimab. The DNA for the CDR3 is TGTGCCAGCTCACCACCTACGGGGCGAGACACTGAAGCTTTCTTT. Protein product: CASSPPTGRDTEAFF.